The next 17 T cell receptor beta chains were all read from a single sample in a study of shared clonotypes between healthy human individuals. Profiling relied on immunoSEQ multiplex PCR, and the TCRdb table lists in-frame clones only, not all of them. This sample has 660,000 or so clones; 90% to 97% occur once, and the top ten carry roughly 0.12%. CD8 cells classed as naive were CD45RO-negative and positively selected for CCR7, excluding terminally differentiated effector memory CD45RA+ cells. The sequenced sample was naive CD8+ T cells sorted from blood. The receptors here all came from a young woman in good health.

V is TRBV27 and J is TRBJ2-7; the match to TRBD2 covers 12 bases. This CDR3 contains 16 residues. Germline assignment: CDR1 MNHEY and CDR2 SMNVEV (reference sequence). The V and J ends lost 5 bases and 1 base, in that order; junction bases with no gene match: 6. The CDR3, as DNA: TGTGCCAGCAGTCGACTAGCGGGAGTGGGGTCCTACGAGCAGTACTTC. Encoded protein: CASSRLAGVGSYEQYF.

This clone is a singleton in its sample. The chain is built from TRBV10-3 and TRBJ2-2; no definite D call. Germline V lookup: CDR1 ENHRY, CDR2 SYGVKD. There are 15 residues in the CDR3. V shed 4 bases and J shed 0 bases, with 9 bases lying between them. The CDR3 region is CAISVVGTNTGELFF. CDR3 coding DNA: TGTGCCATCAGTGTTGTGGGGACGAACACCGGGGAGCTGTTTTTT.

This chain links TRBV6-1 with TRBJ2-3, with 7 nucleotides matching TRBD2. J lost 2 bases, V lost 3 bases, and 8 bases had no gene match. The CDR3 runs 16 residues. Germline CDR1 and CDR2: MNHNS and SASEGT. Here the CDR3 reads CASSDGKGTTTDTQYF. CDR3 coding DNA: TGTGCCAGCAGTGATGGGAAGGGGACTACCACAGATACGCAGTATTTT.

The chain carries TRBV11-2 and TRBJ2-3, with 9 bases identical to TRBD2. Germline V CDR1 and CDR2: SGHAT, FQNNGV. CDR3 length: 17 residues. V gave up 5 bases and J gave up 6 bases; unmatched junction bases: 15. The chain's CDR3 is CASSAAGQREAGDTQYF. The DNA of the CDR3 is TGTGCCAGCAGCGCCGCGGGTCAGCGGGAGGCCGGGGATACGCAGTATTTT.

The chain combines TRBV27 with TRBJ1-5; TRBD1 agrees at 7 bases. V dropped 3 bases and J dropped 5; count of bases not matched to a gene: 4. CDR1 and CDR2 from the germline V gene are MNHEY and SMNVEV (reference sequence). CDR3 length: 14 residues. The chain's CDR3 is CASSLTGIDQPQHF. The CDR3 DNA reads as TGTGCCAGCAGTTTGACAGGGATCGATCAGCCCCAGCATTTT.

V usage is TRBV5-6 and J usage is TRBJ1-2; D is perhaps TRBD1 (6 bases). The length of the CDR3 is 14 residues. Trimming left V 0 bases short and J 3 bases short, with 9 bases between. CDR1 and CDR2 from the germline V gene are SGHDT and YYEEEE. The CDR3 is CASSLDRVHYGYTF. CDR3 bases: TGTGCCAGCAGCTTGGACAGGGTACACTATGGCTACACCTTC.

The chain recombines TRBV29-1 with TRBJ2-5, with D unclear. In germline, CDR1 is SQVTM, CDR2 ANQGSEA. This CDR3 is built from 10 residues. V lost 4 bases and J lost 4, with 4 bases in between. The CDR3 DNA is TGCAGCGTTGCAGGAGAGACCCAGTACTTC. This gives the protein CSVAGETQYF.

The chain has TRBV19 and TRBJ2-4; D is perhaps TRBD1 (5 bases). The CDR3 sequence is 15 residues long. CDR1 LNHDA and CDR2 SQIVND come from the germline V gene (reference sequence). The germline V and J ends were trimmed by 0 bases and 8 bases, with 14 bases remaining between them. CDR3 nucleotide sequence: TGTGCCAGTAGTATAGACAGGGCATCTGTGGACATTCAGTACTTC. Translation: CASSIDRASVDIQYF.

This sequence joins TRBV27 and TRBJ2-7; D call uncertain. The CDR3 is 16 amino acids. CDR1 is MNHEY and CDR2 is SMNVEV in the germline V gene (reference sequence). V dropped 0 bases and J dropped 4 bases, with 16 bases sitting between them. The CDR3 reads CASSLSAPLAPYEQYF. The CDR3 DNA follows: TGTGCCAGCAGTTTATCTGCCCCCCTCGCTCCTTACGAGCAGTACTTC.

CDR3 sequence reads: CASKGTSGFTDTQYF. The DNA for the CDR3 is TGTGCCAGCAAGGGGACTAGCGGGTTCACAGATACGCAGTATTTT. The gene calls are TRBV27 and TRBJ2-3; 12 bases map to TRBD2. This CDR3 has 15 amino acids. J was trimmed by 2 bases and V by 7 bases; bases with no gene match: 4. From germline, CDR1 is MNHEY and CDR2 SMNVEV (reference sequence).

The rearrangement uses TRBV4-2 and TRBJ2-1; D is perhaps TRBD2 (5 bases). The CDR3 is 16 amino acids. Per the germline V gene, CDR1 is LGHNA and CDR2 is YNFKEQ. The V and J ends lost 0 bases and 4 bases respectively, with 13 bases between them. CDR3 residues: CASSQDFRTPYNEQFF. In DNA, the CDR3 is TGTGCCAGCAGCCAAGATTTCCGGACTCCGTACAATGAGCAGTTCTTC.

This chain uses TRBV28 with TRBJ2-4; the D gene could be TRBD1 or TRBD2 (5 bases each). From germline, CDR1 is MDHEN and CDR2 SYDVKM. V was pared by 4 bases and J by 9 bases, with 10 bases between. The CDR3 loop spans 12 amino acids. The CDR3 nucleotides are TGTGCCAGCAGTTCCGTTGGGGGCATTCAGTACTTC. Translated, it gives CASSSVGGIQYF.

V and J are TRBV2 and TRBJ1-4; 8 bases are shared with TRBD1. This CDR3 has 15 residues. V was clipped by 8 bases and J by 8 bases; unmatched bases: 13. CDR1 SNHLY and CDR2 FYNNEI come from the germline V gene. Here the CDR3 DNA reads TGTGCCAGCTCGGAGTTCGGGACAGGAAACGAAAAACTGTTTTTT. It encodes CASSEFGTGNEKLFF.

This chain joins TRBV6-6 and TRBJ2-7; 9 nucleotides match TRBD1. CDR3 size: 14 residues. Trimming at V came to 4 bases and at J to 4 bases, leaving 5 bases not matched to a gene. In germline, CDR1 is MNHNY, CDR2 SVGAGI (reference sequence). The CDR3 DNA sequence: TGTGCCAGCAGTTCCCGGGACAGGGTGTACGAGCAGTACTTC. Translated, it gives CASSSRDRVYEQYF.

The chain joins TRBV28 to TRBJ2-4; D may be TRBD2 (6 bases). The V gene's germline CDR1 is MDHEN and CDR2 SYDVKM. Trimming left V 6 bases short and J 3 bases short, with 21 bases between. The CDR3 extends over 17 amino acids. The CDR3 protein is CASSPSARGAGKNIQYF. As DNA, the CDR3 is TGTGCCAGCAGCCCAAGCGCCAGAGGAGCGGGCAAAAACATTCAGTACTTC.

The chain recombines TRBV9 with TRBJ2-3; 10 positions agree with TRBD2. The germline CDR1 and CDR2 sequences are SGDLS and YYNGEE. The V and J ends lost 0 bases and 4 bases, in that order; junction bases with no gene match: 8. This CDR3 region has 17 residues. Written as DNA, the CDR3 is TGTGCCAGCAGCGTAGGATTCGGGCTAGCGGGAGCAGATACGCAGTATTTT. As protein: CASSVGFGLAGADTQYF.

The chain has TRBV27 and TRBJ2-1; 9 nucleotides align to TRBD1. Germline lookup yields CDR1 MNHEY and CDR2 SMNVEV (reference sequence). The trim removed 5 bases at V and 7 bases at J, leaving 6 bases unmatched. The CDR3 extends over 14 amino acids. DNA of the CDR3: TGTGCCAGCAGTGACGGGACAGGGTTGAATGAGCAGTTCTTC. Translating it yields CASSDGTGLNEQFF.